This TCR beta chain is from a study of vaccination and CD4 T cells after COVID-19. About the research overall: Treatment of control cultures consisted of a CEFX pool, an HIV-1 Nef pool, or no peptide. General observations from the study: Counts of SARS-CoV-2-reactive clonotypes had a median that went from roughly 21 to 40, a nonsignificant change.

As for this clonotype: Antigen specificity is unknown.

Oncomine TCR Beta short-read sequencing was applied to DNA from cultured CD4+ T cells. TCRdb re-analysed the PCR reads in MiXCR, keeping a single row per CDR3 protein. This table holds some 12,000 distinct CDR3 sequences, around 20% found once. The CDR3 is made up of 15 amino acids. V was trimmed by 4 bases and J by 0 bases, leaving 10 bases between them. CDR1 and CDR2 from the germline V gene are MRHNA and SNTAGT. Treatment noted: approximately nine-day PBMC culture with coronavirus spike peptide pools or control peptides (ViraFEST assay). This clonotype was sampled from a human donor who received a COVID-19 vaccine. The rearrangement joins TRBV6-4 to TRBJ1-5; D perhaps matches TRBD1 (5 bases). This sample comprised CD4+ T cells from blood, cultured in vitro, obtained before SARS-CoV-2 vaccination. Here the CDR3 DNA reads TGTGCCAGCAGTGTCGTCGGGGGTAGCAATCAGCCCCAGCATTTT. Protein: CASSVVGGSNQPQHF.